The 12 T cell receptor beta chains below come from one sample, sequenced in a study of Ad26.COV2.S vaccination and SARS-CoV-2 variants. Treatment in this sample: 15 to 20 received Ad26.COV2.S at low or high dose, single or two shots; several received placebo; per-sample allocation not given. Specimen acquisition occurred on day 63 following the initial vaccine or placebo injection. Data came from immunoSEQ multiplex PCR; TCRdb stores just in-frame clones and leaves some out. The profile shows 300,000 to 400,000 clones, about 88% of them singletons. The specimen comprised peripheral blood, sampled in a trial of Ad26.COV2.S vaccine versus placebo. These receptors were taken from a person aged 18-65 years who received the Ad26.COV2.S COVID-19 vaccine or a placebo.

This chain joins TRBV24-1 and TRBJ2-1, with D tentatively TRBD2 (6 bases). Germline CDR1 KGHDR, CDR2 SFDVKD. V was trimmed by 5 bases and J by 4 bases, leaving 26 bases between them. The length of the CDR3 is 19 residues. CDR3 DNA sequence: TGTGCCACCAGTGGGTTTAACCGCTGGGGGGAAAAGGATTACAATGAGCAGTTCTTC. It translates to CATSGFNRWGEKDYNEQFF.

V and J are TRBV15 and TRBJ2-2; unclear D gene. This CDR3 region has 18 residues. The germline V gene has CDR1 LNHNV and CDR2 YYDKDF (reference sequence). V gave up 0 bases and J gave up 5 bases, with 19 bases separating them. CDR3 in DNA: TGTGCCACCAGCAGAGATAGCAGACTCTTGGTGGGAACCGGGGAGCTGTTTTTT. Amino acid sequence: CATSRDSRLLVGTGELFF.

This clone was found once. J is TRBJ2-2 and V is TRBV15; 8 positions match TRBD2. CDR3 length equals 16 residues. The J segment lost 4 bases and the V segment lost 2 bases, leaving 6 bases of the junction unmatched. Germline loops: CDR1 LNHNV, CDR2 YYDKDF (reference sequence). The CDR3 loop reads CATSRSGGRGTGELFF. CDR3 sequence (DNA): TGTGCCACCAGCAGAAGCGGGGGTCGGGGCACCGGGGAGCTGTTTTTT.

The CDR3 bases are TGTGCCAGCAGCTTAGCCGTGACAGGGGCTATGGATACGCAGTATTTT. Translation gives CASSLAVTGAMDTQYF. V and J are TRBV7-9 and TRBJ2-3; TRBD1 matches 8 bases. J gave up 6 bases and V 0 bases, and 8 bases lay outside the gene matches. This CDR3 contains 16 residues. The germline V gene has CDR1 SEHNR and CDR2 FQNEAQ (reference sequence).

There are a few counts of this clone. CDR3 amino acids: CASSPLVASGNNEQFF. CDR3 DNA sequence: TGTGCCAGCTCACCACTAGTGGCTAGCGGAAACAATGAGCAGTTCTTC. The chain couples TRBV18 to TRBJ2-1, with 7 positions matching TRBD2. Germline CDR1 reads KGHSH; CDR2 reads LQKENI. CDR3 size: 16 residues. V was clipped by 1 base and J by 5 bases; unmatched bases: 8. Using reference TRBV18 and TRBJ2-1 for the parts outside the CDR3, the full variable domain is NAGVMQNPRHLVRRRGQEARLRCSPMKGHSHVYWYRQLPEEGLKFMVYLQKENIIDESGMPKERFSAEFPKEGPSILRIQQVVRGDSAAYFCASSPLVASGNNEQFFGPGTRLTVL.

The rearrangement uses TRBV11-2 and TRBJ2-2; D possibly uses TRBD1 or TRBD2 (5 bases each). The CDR3 sequence is 19 residues long. The germline CDR1 and CDR2 sequences are SGHAT and FQNNGV. Trimming removed 2 bases at V and 5 bases at J, with 24 bases between. CDR3 coding DNA: TGTGCCAGCAGCTTAATGGGTAGTGGAGTGTGGGGGTGGACCGGGGAGCTGTTTTTT. Translating gives CASSLMGSGVWGWTGELFF.

This clone was counted between two and nine times. The CDR3 region has the DNA TGTGCCAGCAGCAAGCGACGGACTATAGGGACCGGGGAGCTGTTTTTT. This gives the protein CASSKRRTIGTGELFF. The gene calls are TRBV14 and TRBJ2-2, with D perhaps TRBD2 (6 bases). Germline assignment: CDR1 SGHDN and CDR2 FVKESK. This CDR3 is built from 16 residues. The V and J ends lost 5 bases and 5 bases respectively, with 18 bases between them.

The chain uses TRBV28 and TRBJ1-2, with TRBD1 identical over 7 bases. The germline V gene has CDR1 MDHEN and CDR2 SYDVKM. There are 16 residues in the CDR3. Unmatched junction bases numbered 11, after V lost 4 bases and J lost 3 bases. CDR3 loop: CASSYPGAGGDYGYTF. In DNA, the CDR3 is TGTGCCAGCAGTTACCCCGGGGCAGGGGGAGACTATGGCTACACCTTC.

V and J are TRBV3-1 (or the pseudogene TRBV3-2) and TRBJ2-1; 10 positions match TRBD2. This CDR3 spans 13 amino acids. The V segment lost 1 base and the J segment 15 bases; nucleotides outside the gene matches: 6. Germline V lookup: CDR1 LGHDT, CDR2 YNNKEL (reference sequence). CDR3 DNA: TGTGCCAGCAGCCAAGGTTTTAGCGGGGGGAGGTTCTTC. Translating it yields CASSQGFSGGRFF.

V is TRBV27 and J is TRBJ2-2; either TRBD1 or TRBD2 may supply D (6 bases each). In germline, CDR1 is MNHEY, CDR2 SMNVEV (reference sequence). The V and J ends lost 6 bases and 4 bases respectively, with 21 bases between them. The CDR3 totals 17 residues. The CDR3 nucleotides are TGTGCCAGCAGACCTCCCGGGACGAGGGGGGTCACCGGGGAGCTGTTTTTT. Translated, it gives CASRPPGTRGVTGELFF.

This clone turned up a few times. The chain is built from TRBV11-2 and TRBJ1-2; 7 bases fit TRBD1. The CDR3 loop spans 14 amino acids. Looked up from germline, CDR1 is SGHAT and CDR2 is FQNNGV. The V and J ends lost 3 bases and 3 bases, in that order; junction bases with no gene match: 4. In DNA form, the CDR3 reads TGTGCCAGCAGCTTGGGCCAGGGGGACTATGGCTACACCTTC. It encodes CASSLGQGDYGYTF.

The chain uses TRBV3-1 (or the pseudogene TRBV3-2) and TRBJ1-2; 9 nucleotides align to TRBD1. With 8 bases clipped from V and 5 bases from J, the junction kept 0 bases outside the gene matches. The CDR3 consists of 11 residues. CDR1 is LGHDT, CDR2 YNNKEL, per germline (reference sequence). The DNA of the CDR3 is TGTGCCAGCGGACAGGGGTATGGCTACACCTTC. This translates into CASGQGYGYTF.